The rows below give T cell receptor beta chains drawn from one sample of a study of blood T cell repertoires in COVID-19. Generated by immunoSEQ multiplex PCR, the TCRdb table keeps only in-frame clones and is missing some. The sample has about 400,000 clones; roughly nine tenths are singletons. The sequencing sample was made of PBMCs or T cells enriched from blood (not recorded which). These receptors originate from a woman in her 30s who had recovered from COVID-19. The CDR3 runs from the conserved cysteine through the conserved F or W. The order of the fields is J gene, D gene, clone size, V gene, CDR3 DNA, CDR3 protein. D genes are given only for firm matches. A clone size is listed for some rows: how often the clone was seen (once, few, many), or a class if it is expanded.

J: TRBJ2-7
D: TRBD1
size: -
V: TRBV7-8
DNA: TGTGCCAGCAGCTTGATGGACAGGAGATCCTACGAGCAGTACTTC
CDR3: CASSLMDRRSYEQYF

J: TRBJ1-1
D: -
size: -
V: TRBV11-1
DNA: TGTGCCAGCAGCCACTGGGGCAGGGAAGCTTTCTTT
CDR3: CASSHWGREAFF

J: TRBJ1-2
D: -
size: -
V: TRBV4-1
DNA: TGCGCCAGCAGCCAAGACGGGAGTTTCTATGGCTACACCTTC
CDR3: CASSQDGSFYGYTF

J: TRBJ2-7
D: TRBD1
size: -
V: TRBV15
DNA: TGTGCCACCAGCAGAGATTTACTTGACAGGGGGCGCCCCCACGAGCAGTACTTC
CDR3: CATSRDLLDRGRPHEQYF

J: TRBJ1-2
D: TRBD1
size: -
V: TRBV29-1
DNA: TGCAGCGTTGCGCAGGGGGGCACTAACTATGGCTACACCTTC
CDR3: CSVAQGGTNYGYTF

J: TRBJ2-2
D: -
size: once
V: TRBV18
DNA: TGTGCCAGCTCACGGGGGACTGTTTCGGGGACCGGGGAGCTGTTTTTT
CDR3: CASSRGTVSGTGELFF

J: TRBJ1-2
D: TRBD1
size: -
V: TRBV3-1/TRBV3-2
DNA: TGTGCCAGCAGCCACCCGACAGGGGGCGCATCTGGCTACACCTTC
CDR3: CASSHPTGGASGYTF

J: TRBJ2-1
D: TRBD2
size: -
V: TRBV5-1
DNA: TGCGCCAGCAGCCCCAGACTAGCGCTCAACAATGAGCAGTTCTTC
CDR3: CASSPRLALNNEQFF

J: TRBJ2-5
D: -
size: -
V: TRBV5-1
DNA: TGCGCCAGCAGCTTGGCATACCAAGAGACCCAGTACTTC
CDR3: CASSLAYQETQYF

J: TRBJ1-1
D: -
size: once
V: TRBV11-2
DNA: TGTGCCAGCAGCCCCATTTCGCGTGATACTTTCTTT
CDR3: CASSPISRDTFF

J: TRBJ1-2
D: TRBD1
size: -
V: TRBV6-5
DNA: TGTGCCAGTGCGGCCGGGACAGGCGACCTCTATGGCTACACCTTC
CDR3: CASAAGTGDLYGYTF

J: TRBJ1-2
D: TRBD1
size: -
V: TRBV3-1/TRBV3-2
DNA: TGTGCCAGCAGCCTGGGGACAGGGGGCGCAGGTGGCTACACCTTC
CDR3: CASSLGTGGAGGYTF

J: TRBJ2-7
D: TRBD2
size: -
V: TRBV9
DNA: TGTGCCAGCAGCCCCCAGAGCGGGGACTCCTACGAGCAGTACTTC
CDR3: CASSPQSGDSYEQYF

J: TRBJ2-5
D: -
size: -
V: TRBV19
DNA: TGTGCCAGTACCACAGGGGGAGGGCGAGGAACCCAGTACTTC
CDR3: CASTTGGGRGTQYF

J: TRBJ2-3
D: TRBD2
size: -
V: TRBV27
DNA: TGTGCCAGCAGTTCCCTTAGCGGGGGGCCCACAGATACGCAGTATTTT
CDR3: CASSSLSGGPTDTQYF

J: TRBJ1-6
D: -
size: -
V: TRBV7-2
DNA: TGTGCCAGCAGCCCGTGGAGGGGGGGCGATTCACCCCTCCACTTT
CDR3: CASSPWRGGDSPLHF